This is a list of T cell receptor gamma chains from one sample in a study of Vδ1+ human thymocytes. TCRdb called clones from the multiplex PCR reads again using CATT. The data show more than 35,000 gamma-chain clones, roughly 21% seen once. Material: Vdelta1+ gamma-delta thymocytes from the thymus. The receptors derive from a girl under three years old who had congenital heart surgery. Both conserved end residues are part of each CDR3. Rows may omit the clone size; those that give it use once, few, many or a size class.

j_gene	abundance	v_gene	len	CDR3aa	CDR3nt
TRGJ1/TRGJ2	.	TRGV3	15	CATWDSSSYYYKKLF	TGTGCCACCTGGGACAGTTCTTCCTATTATTATAAGAAACTCTTT
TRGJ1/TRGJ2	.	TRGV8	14	CATWDIHDYYKKLF	TGTGCCACCTGGGATATACACGATTATTATAAGAAACTCTTT
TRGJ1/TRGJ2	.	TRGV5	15	CATWDRSLNYYKKLF	TGTGCCACCTGGGACCGTTCATTGAATTATTATAAGAAACTCTTT
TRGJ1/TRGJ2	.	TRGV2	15	CATWDQKTNYYKKLF	TGTGCCACCTGGGACCAGAAAACGAATTATTATAAGAAACTCTTT
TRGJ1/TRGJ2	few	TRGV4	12	CATWDKLGKKLF	TGTGCCACCTGGGATAAATTGGGTAAGAAACTCTTT
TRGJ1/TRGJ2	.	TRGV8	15	CATWDYYSNYYKKLF	TGTGCCACCTGGGATTATTACTCCAATTATTATAAGAAACTCTTT
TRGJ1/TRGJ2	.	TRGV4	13	CATWDRRVYKKLF	TGTGCCACCTGGGATCGAAGGGTTTATAAGAAACTCTTT
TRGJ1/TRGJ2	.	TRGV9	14	CALWEVLSYYKKLF	TGTGCCTTGTGGGAGGTGCTGTCTTATTATAAGAAACTCTTT
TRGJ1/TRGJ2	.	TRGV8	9	CATSQKKLF	TGTGCCACCAGCCAGAAGAAACTCTTT
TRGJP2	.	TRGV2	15	CATWDGHRSDWMKTF	TGTGCCACCTGGGACGGTCACCGTAGTGATTGGATGAAGACGTTT
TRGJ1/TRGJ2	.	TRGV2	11	CATWDRIKKLF	TGTGCCACCTGGGACCGAATTAAGAAACTCTTT
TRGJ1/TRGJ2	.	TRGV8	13	CATWAIRDDKKLF	TGTGCCACCTGGGCCATAAGGGACGATAAGAAACTCTTT
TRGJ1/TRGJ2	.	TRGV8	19	CATWVLVPPGNRSYYKKLF	TGTGCCACCTGGGTTCTCGTCCCGCCTGGGAACAGGAGTTATTATAAGAAACTCTTT
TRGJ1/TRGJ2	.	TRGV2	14	CATWDGRLGYKKLF	TGTGCCACCTGGGACGGGCGGTTGGGTTATAAGAAACTCTTT
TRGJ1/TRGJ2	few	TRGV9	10	CALWEWKLVF	TGTGCCCTGTGGGAGTGGAAGTTGGTCTTT
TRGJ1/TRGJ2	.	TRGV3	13	CATWDSLGYKKLF	TGTGCCACCTGGGACAGTTTGGGCTATAAGAAACTCTTT
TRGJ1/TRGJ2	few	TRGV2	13	CATWDMGYYKKLF	TGTGCCACCTGGGATATGGGCTATTATAAGAAACTCTTT
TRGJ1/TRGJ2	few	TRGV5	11	CATWDRPKKLF	TGTGCCACCTGGGACCGACCCAAGAAACTCTTT
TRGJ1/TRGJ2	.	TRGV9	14	CALWESRWPYKKLF	TGTGCCTTGTGGGAGTCCCGCTGGCCGTATAAGAAACTCTTT
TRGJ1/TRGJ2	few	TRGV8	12	CATWDVNYKKLF	TGTGCCACCTGGGATGTAAATTATAAGAAACTCTTT
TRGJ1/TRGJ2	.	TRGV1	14	CATWDRPPPYKKLF	TGTGCCACCTGGGACAGGCCCCCCCCATATAAGAAACTCTTT
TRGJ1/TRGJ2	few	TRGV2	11	CATWDGPGKLF	TGTGCCACCTGGGATGGGCCTGGGAAACTCTTT
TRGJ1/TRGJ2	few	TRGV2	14	CATWDGLGGYKKLF	TGTGCCACCTGGGACGGGCTCGGAGGATATAAGAAACTCTTT
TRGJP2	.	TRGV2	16	CATWDGSRGSDWIKTF	TGTGCCACCTGGGACGGGAGTCGAGGTAGTGATTGGATCAAGACGTTT
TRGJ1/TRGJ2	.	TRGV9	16	CALWEVLRPTRQKKLF	TGTGCCTTGTGGGAGGTGCTCAGACCAACGCGACAGAAGAAACTCTTT
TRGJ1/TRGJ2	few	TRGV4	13	CATWDPDYYKKLF	TGTGCCACCTGGGACCCTGATTATTATAAGAAACTCTTT
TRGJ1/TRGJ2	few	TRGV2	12	CATWDTLYKKLF	TGTGCCACCTGGGACACCCTCTATAAGAAACTCTTT
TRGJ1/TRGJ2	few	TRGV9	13	CALWEVPQFKKLF	TGTGCCTTGTGGGAGGTGCCCCAATTTAAGAAACTCTTT